The source of this T cell receptor beta chain is a study of blood T cell repertoires in COVID-19. Study-wide context: Material from acute and convalescent COVID-19 was sourced from the United States, Italy and Spain. Sample material is recorded as cDNA or gDNA derived from T cells, B-cell-depleted T cells, or PBMCs.

In the original analysis: Reference gene primer amplification gave nucleated cell count estimates. Sequencing used immunoSEQ multiplex PCR; TCRdb keeps in-frame clones, though not all of them. The DNA gave D and trimming, while V, J and clone size come from that table. Counted here are 140,000 or so clones, 87% occurring once; the ten biggest clones make up more than 6.5%. The origin of this receptor is a woman aged 45-60 years with active or convalescent COVID-19. Sample: peripheral blood.

The DNA for the CDR3 is TGTGCCAGCAGCAGAGGGGGCACTGAAGCTTTCTTT. Its protein product is CASSRGGTEAFF. The rearrangement links TRBV3-1 (or the pseudogene TRBV3-2) to TRBJ1-1, with a tentative D call TRBD1 (6 bases). V lost 5 bases and J 4 bases, leaving 8 bases between the germline ends. Germline CDR1 LGHDT, CDR2 YNNKEL (reference sequence). The CDR3 is 12 amino acids.